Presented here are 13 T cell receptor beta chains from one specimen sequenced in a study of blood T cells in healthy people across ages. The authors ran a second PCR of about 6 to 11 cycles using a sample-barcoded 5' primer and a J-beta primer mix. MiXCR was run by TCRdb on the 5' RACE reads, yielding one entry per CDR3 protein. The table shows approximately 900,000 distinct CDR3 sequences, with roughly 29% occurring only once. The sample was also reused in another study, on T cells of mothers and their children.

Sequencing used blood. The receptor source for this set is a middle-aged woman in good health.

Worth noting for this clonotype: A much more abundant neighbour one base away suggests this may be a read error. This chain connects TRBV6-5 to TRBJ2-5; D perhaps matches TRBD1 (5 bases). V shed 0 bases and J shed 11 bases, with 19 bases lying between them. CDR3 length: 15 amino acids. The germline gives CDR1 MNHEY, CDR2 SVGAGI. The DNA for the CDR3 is TGTGCCAGCAGTTACTCTCCGACAGTTTCCTACGGGCAGTACTTC. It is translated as CASSYSPTVSYGQYF.

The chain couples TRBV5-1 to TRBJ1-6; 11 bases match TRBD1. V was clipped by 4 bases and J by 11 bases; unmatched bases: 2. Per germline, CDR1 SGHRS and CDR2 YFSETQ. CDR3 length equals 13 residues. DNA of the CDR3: TGCGCCAGCAGCCGGACAGGGGGCACACCCCTCCACTTT. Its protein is CASSRTGGTPLHF.

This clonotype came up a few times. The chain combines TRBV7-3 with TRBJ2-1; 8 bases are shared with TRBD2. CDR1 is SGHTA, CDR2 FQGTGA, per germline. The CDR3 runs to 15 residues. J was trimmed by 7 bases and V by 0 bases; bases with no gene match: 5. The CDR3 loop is CASSLTLGLVNEQFF. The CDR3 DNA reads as TGTGCCAGCAGCTTAACGTTGGGACTAGTAAATGAGCAGTTCTTC.

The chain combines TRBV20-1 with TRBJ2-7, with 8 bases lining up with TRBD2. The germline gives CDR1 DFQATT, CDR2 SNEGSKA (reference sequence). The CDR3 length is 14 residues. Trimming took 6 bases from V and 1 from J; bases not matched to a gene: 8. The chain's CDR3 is CSALKAGASYEQYF. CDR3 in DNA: TGCAGTGCCCTCAAAGCGGGGGCGTCCTACGAGCAGTACTTC.

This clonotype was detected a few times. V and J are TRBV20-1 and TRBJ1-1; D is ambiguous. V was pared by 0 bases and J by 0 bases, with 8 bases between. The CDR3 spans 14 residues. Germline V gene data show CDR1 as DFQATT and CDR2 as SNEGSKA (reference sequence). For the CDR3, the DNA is TGCAGTGCTAGAGAAAAGGCCCTGAACACTGAAGCTTTCTTT. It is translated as CSAREKALNTEAFF.

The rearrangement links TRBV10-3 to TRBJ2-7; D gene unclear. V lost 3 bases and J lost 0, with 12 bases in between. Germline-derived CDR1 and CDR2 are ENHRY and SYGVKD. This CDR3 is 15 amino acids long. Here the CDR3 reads CAISDKGPSSYEQYF. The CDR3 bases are TGTGCCATCAGTGATAAAGGCCCCAGCTCCTACGAGCAGTACTTC.

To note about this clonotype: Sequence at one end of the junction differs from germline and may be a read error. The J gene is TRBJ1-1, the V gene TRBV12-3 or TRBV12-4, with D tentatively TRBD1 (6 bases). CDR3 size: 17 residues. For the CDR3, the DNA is TGTGCCAGCAGTCCGGGTATTACAGGGTTGGGGGGGACTGAAACTTTCTTT. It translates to CASSPGITGLGGTETFF.

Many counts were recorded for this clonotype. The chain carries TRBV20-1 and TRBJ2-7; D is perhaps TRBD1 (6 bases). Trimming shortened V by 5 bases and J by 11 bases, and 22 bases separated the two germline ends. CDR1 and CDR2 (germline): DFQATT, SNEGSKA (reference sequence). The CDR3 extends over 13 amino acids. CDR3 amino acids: CSAHDRLRRSKYF. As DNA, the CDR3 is TGCAGTGCTCACGACAGGCTGAGACGGAGCAAGTACTTC.

The CDR3, as DNA: TGTGCCAGCAGCCACCGGGACGGGGTAAACGAGCAGTACTTC. It yields the protein CASSHRDGVNEQYF. The V gene is TRBV3-1, the J gene TRBJ2-7; either TRBD1 or TRBD2 may supply D (5 bases each). Looked up from germline, CDR1 is LGHDT and CDR2 is YNNKEL (reference sequence). The CDR3 has 14 amino acids. Trimming removed 3 bases at V and 5 bases at J, with 14 bases between.

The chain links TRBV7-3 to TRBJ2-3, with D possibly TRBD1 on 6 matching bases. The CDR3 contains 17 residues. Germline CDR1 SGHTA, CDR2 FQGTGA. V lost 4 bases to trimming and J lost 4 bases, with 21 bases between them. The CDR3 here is CASSSHPGQHSADTQYF. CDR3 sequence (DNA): TGTGCCAGCAGCTCCCACCCTGGACAGCACTCCGCAGATACGCAGTATTTT. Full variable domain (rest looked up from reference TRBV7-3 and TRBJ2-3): GAGVSQTPSNKVTEKGKYVELRCDPISGHTALYWYRQSLGQGPEFLIYFQGTGAADDSGLPNDRFFAVRPEGSVSTLKIQRTERGDSAVYLCASSSHPGQHSADTQYFGPGTRLTVL.

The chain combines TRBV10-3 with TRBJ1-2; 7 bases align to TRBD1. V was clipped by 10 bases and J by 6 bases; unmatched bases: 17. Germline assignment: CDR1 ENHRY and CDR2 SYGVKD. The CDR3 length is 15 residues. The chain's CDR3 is CATQRGQRDKNGYTF. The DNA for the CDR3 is TGTGCCACTCAGCGGGGACAGAGGGACAAAAATGGCTACACCTTC.

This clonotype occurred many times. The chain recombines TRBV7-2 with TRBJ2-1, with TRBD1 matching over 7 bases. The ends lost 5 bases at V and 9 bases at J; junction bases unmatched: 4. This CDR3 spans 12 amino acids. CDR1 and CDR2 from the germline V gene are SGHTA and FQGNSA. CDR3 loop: CASSLTGIEQFF. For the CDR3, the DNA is TGTGCCAGCAGCCTGACAGGGATTGAGCAGTTCTTC.

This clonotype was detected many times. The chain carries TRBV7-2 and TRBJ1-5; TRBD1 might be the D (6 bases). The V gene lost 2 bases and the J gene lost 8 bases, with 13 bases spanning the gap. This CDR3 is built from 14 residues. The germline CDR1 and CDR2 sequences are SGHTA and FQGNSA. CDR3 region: CASSLQQGSEPQHF. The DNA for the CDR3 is TGTGCCAGCAGCTTACAACAGGGTTCGGAGCCCCAGCATTTT.